The clone carrying this T cell receptor (beta chain) was recorded a few times. It was with a sample-barcoded 5' primer and a J-beta primer mix that a second PCR of roughly 7 to 11 cycles was run. TCRdb itself ran the 5' RACE reads through MiXCR, one entry per CDR3 protein. The sample carries around 1,500,000 distinct CDR3 sequences, approximately 42% recorded once. Germline V gives CDR1 WSHSY, CDR2 SAAADI. V lost 5 bases and J lost 10, with 15 bases in between. The CDR3 covers 14 residues. The data were obtained in a study of blood T cells in healthy people across ages. About the research overall: With template switching, about one barcoded beta molecule was captured per two T cells.

The sample was blood. The TCR originated in a young woman in good health. This chain uses TRBV10-2 with TRBJ1-6; TRBD1 might be the D (6 bases). CDR3 in amino acids: CASSTMGAYSPLHF. DNA for the CDR3: TGCGCCAGCAGTACAATGGGGGCTTACTCACCCCTCCACTTT.